This T cell receptor beta chain was captured by sequencing in a study of CD8 T cells in Susac syndrome. V shed 7 bases, J shed 3 bases, and the junction held 6 bases outside the gene matches. The CDR3 is 13 residues long. The germline V gene has CDR1 SQVTM and CDR2 ANQGSEA. The authors reverse transcribed roughly 0.5 to 1 ug RNA with random hexamers. immunoSEQ multiplex PCR amplified TCR beta CDR3 across 54 Vbeta, 13 Jbeta. Via MiXCR, TCRdb re-called the immunoSEQ multiplex PCR reads, giving one row per CDR3 protein. The sample lists around 130,000 distinct CDR3 sequences; 85% to 95% were seen once. It was treatment-naive patients with stable or active relapsing-remitting disease who made up the multiple sclerosis controls. Negative isolation yielded CD8+ and CD4+ T cells; FACS enriched TEMRA cells.

The sequence was obtained from a human donor with multiple sclerosis. Sequencing used CD4+ T cells from PBMCs. V is TRBV29-1 and J is TRBJ1-1, with 9 nucleotides matching TRBD1. The CDR3 region is CSAWGTGHTEAFF. CDR3 nucleotide sequence: TGCAGCGCTTGGGGGACAGGGCACACTGAAGCTTTCTTT.